This T cell receptor (beta chain) was recovered during a study of CD4 T cells in relation to SARS-CoV-2 and coronaviruses. As for the study in general: The negative reference was HIV-1 Nef peptide pool or peptide-free culture. The HLA restriction of the shared crossreactive spike epitopes was mapped.

As to this clone: Its cognate antigen is unknown.

This CDR3 has 13 amino acids. Deletions cut 10 bases from V and 1 base from J, with 13 bases between. CDR1 is MGHDK, CDR2 SYGVNS, per germline. Before the COVID-19 pandemic, during about 2011-2019, CD4+ T cells were taken from unexposed donors. The cells were cultured for about ten days before CD4+ T cells were isolated. Libraries were prepared by immunoSEQ multiplex PCR; TCRdb keeps only in-frame clonotypes and omits some of them. Among 20,000 to 25,000 clones listed, about three quarters were seen once. The clonotype comes from a human donor in good health. J is TRBJ1-1 and V is TRBV25-1, with D possibly being TRBD1 (5 bases). Sequencing was carried out using CD4+ T cells from PBMCs, cultured in vitro. The chain's CDR3 is CATKGLANTEAFF. For the CDR3, the DNA is TGTGCCACCAAGGGACTGGCGAACACTGAAGCTTTCTTT.